This entry lists 20 T cell receptor beta chains sequenced from one sample in a study of blood T cell repertoires in COVID-19. Here immunoSEQ multiplex PCR was the method, and the copy in TCRdb shows in-frame clones only, minus some. The table has about 310,000 clones, 89% seen once; the top ten hold roughly a tenth. Sequencing used PBMCs or T cells enriched from blood (not recorded which). These receptors were obtained from a woman in her thirties or forties who had recovered from COVID-19.

The chain carries TRBV6-2 or TRBV6-3 and TRBJ2-3; 10 bases match TRBD2. The V segment lost 4 bases and the J segment 6 bases; nucleotides outside the gene matches: 7. There are 15 residues in the CDR3. The germline CDR1 and CDR2 sequences are MNHEY and SVGEGT. DNA for the CDR3: TGTGCCAGCAGTTTTGCGCTAGCGGGGGATGATACGCAGTATTTT. It yields the protein CASSFALAGDDTQYF.

This rearrangement joins TRBV29-1 to TRBJ1-2; D unresolved. The germline V gene has CDR1 SQVTM and CDR2 ANQGSEA. This CDR3 has 12 amino acids. V lost 6 bases to trimming and J lost 3 bases, with 11 bases between them. In DNA, the CDR3 is TGCAGCGTCGGAAGCCAGGACTATGGCTACACCTTC. Encoded protein: CSVGSQDYGYTF. Combining the CDR3 with reference TRBV29-1 and TRBJ1-2 gives the whole variable domain SAVISQKPSRDICQRGTSLTIQCQVDSQVTMMFWYRQQPGQSLTLIATANQGSEATYESGFVIDKFPISRPNLTFSTLTVSNMSPEDSSIYLCSVGSQDYGYTFGSGTRLTVV.

The chain is built from TRBV6-5 and TRBJ2-6; D is unclear. V dropped 3 bases and J dropped 0 bases, with 6 bases sitting between them. This CDR3 contains 15 residues. The germline V gene has CDR1 MNHEY and CDR2 SVGAGI. In nucleotides, the CDR3 is TGTGCCAGCAGTTATGTCGGCTCTGGGGCCAACGTCCTGACTTTC. This encodes CASSYVGSGANVLTF.

The V call is TRBV2, the J call TRBJ1-1; the D is unclear. The CDR3 length is 13 residues. V gave up 4 bases and J gave up 1 base, with 7 bases separating them. Germline values: CDR1 SNHLY, CDR2 FYNNEI. The CDR3 coding sequence is TGTGCCAGCAGTGGGGAGTCGAACACTGAAGCTTTCTTT. Translation gives CASSGESNTEAFF.

This clone was found once. J is TRBJ2-5 and V is TRBV6-2 or TRBV6-3, with D possibly matching TRBD1 (6 bases). V lost 2 bases and J lost 6, with 13 bases in between. The CDR3 loop spans 14 amino acids. CDR1 and CDR2 from the germline V gene are MNHEY and SVGEGT. CDR3 protein: CASSYGQGRQTQYF. CDR3 nucleotide sequence: TGTGCCAGCAGTTACGGGCAGGGGCGGCAGACCCAGTACTTC.

The chain employs TRBV12-3 or TRBV12-4 and TRBJ2-5; TRBD2 matches 7 bases. The CDR3 extends over 13 amino acids. J lost 4 bases, V lost 6 bases, and 5 bases had no gene match. The chain's CDR3 is CASRKREGETQYF. CDR3 bases: TGTGCCAGCAGGAAGAGGGAGGGAGAGACCCAGTACTTC.

The chain links TRBV18 to TRBJ2-7, with D unresolved. This CDR3 is built from 12 residues. V lost 2 bases and J 5 bases, leaving 7 bases between the germline ends. Germline CDR1 KGHSH, CDR2 LQKENI. CDR3: CASSPEADEQYF. DNA of the CDR3: TGTGCCAGCTCACCAGAGGCCGACGAGCAGTACTTC.

J is TRBJ1-1 and V is TRBV28, with D possibly being TRBD1 (5 bases). Germline CDR1 is MDHEN and CDR2 is SYDVKM. The CDR3 has 12 residues. The germline V and J ends were trimmed by 2 bases and 7 bases, with 8 bases remaining between them. The chain's CDR3 is CASSLGDYEAFF. DNA for the CDR3: TGTGCCAGCAGTTTAGGGGACTATGAAGCTTTCTTT.

The chain uses TRBV28 and TRBJ2-2, with 7 bases fitting TRBD2. V lost 2 bases and J lost 3; bases outside the gene matches: 6. Germline CDR1 reads MDHEN; CDR2 reads SYDVKM. This CDR3 comprises 16 residues. The CDR3 sequence: CASSLGPGGYTGELFF. The CDR3 bases are TGTGCCAGCAGTTTAGGGCCCGGGGGGTACACCGGGGAGCTGTTTTTT. The whole variable domain, filled in from reference TRBV28 and TRBJ2-2, reads DVKVTQSSRYLVKRTGEKVFLECVQDMDHENMFWYRQDPGLGLRLIYFSYDVKMKEKGDIPEGYSVSREKKERFSLILESASTNQTSMYLCASSLGPGGYTGELFFGEGSRLTVL.

V is TRBV10-2 and J is TRBJ2-2, with TRBD2 matching over 12 bases. CDR1 WSHSY and CDR2 SAAADI come from the germline V gene. The CDR3 sequence is 17 residues long. V was clipped by 10 bases and J by 7 bases; unmatched bases: 16. CDR3 sequence reads: CATRSTSGGQGVGELFF. The DNA for the CDR3 is TGCGCCACCCGATCGACTAGCGGGGGCCAGGGGGTCGGGGAGCTGTTTTTT.

This chain uses TRBV5-1 with TRBJ1-1; 10 positions agree with TRBD1. Germline CDR1 is SGHRS and CDR2 is YFSETQ. The V and J ends lost 4 bases and 4 bases, in that order; junction bases with no gene match: 4. CDR3 size: 14 residues. DNA of the CDR3: TGCGCCAGCAGCAGGGGACAGGGGCTCACTGAAGCTTTCTTT. Translation: CASSRGQGLTEAFF. Supplemented by reference TRBV5-1 and TRBJ1-1, the full variable domain reads KAGVTQTPRYLIKTRGQQVTLSCSPISGHRSVSWYQQTPGQGLQFLFEYFSETQRNKGNFPGRFSGRQFSNSRSEMNVSTLELGDSALYLCASSRGQGLTEAFFGQGTRLTVV.

The chain links TRBV29-1 to TRBJ2-2; 11 bases agree with TRBD1. Looked up from germline, CDR1 is SQVTM and CDR2 is ANQGSEA. This CDR3 has 15 amino acids. Germline trimming cut 3 bases from V and 4 bases from J; bases unmatched to any gene: 4. CDR3 region: CSVEPGTGGTGELFF. The CDR3, as DNA: TGCAGCGTTGAGCCCGGGACAGGGGGCACCGGGGAGCTGTTTTTT.

The rearrangement links TRBV3-1 (or the pseudogene TRBV3-2) to TRBJ2-1; perhaps TRBD1 as D (5 bases). Germline V gene lookup returns CDR1 LGHDT and CDR2 YNNKEL (reference sequence). The CDR3 runs 16 residues. V lost 2 bases and J lost 2, with 13 bases in between. CDR3 nucleotides: TGTGCCAGCAGCCAACGTGACGGACACCCCTACAATGAGCAGTTCTTC. This gives the protein CASSQRDGHPYNEQFF.

The rearrangement joins TRBV2 to TRBJ2-7; TRBD1 agrees at 10 bases. The ends lost 6 bases at V and 4 bases at J; junction bases unmatched: 6. Germline CDR1 and CDR2: SNHLY and FYNNEI. This CDR3 has 14 amino acids. Here the CDR3 DNA reads TGTGCCAGCAGCCGGGACAGGGGAAGATACGAGCAGTACTTC. It codes for CASSRDRGRYEQYF.

This clone showed up just a few times. The V and J genes are TRBV6-1 and TRBJ1-1; D is undetermined. There are 14 residues in the CDR3. Germline V gene data show CDR1 as MNHNS and CDR2 as SASEGT. Trimming took 2 bases from V and 0 from J, leaving 7 bases between them. CDR3 sequence: CASSEQFLNTEAFF. CDR3 DNA: TGTGCCAGCAGTGAACAGTTTCTGAACACTGAAGCTTTCTTT.

The chain recombines TRBV12-3 or TRBV12-4 with TRBJ1-2, with D uncertain. This CDR3 is built from 12 residues. Trimming pared 4 bases from V and 4 bases from J, leaving 7 bases between. For the CDR3, the DNA is TGTGCCAGCAGTTCTAGTTTCTATGGCTACACCTTC. Residues: CASSSSFYGYTF.

J is TRBJ2-7 and V is TRBV25-1; 8 bases agree with TRBD1. Germline CDR1 reads MGHDK; CDR2 reads SYGVNS. The CDR3 consists of 15 residues. J gave up 2 bases and V 3 bases, and 6 bases lay outside the gene matches. The CDR3 nucleotides read TGTGCCAGCAGTGACAATGACAGGGGCGCCTACGAGCAGTACTTC. Its protein product is CASSDNDRGAYEQYF.

The chain employs TRBV19 and TRBJ1-1, with no clear D. CDR1 and CDR2 from the germline V gene are LNHDA and SQIVND (reference sequence). This CDR3 is built from 13 residues. Trimming removed 6 bases at V and 0 bases at J, with 8 bases between. The CDR3 nucleotides read TGTGCCAGTAGCCAGGCGCTGAACACTGAAGCTTTCTTT. It codes for CASSQALNTEAFF. Full variable domain (remainder filled in from reference TRBV19 and TRBJ1-1): DGGITQSPKYLFRKEGQNVTLSCEQNLNHDAMYWYRQDPGQGLRLIYYSQIVNDFQKGDIAEGYSVSREKKESFPLTVTSAQKNPTAFYLCASSQALNTEAFFGQGTRLTVV.

Regarding this clone: The same CDR3 also results from other DNA sequences found in this sample. V is TRBV7-9 and J is TRBJ2-7; 7 nucleotides match TRBD1. V trimming: 5 bases; J trimming: 0 bases; junction bases outside the gene matches: 4. The CDR3 runs to 14 residues. Germline CDR1 SEHNR, CDR2 FQNEAQ (reference sequence). The CDR3 DNA follows: TGTGCCAGCAGCCCGTCAGGGGGCTCCTACGAGCAGTACTTC. This translates into CASSPSGGSYEQYF.

The chain couples TRBV3-1 (or the pseudogene TRBV3-2) to TRBJ2-1; D perhaps matches TRBD2 (5 bases). Germline CDR1 and CDR2: LGHDT and YNNKEL (reference sequence). The CDR3 spans 15 residues. V lost 3 bases and J 1 base, leaving 10 bases between the germline ends. The CDR3 bases are TGTGCCAGCAGCCAGGGCCGCGGGTCCTACAATGAGCAGTTCTTC. Encoded protein: CASSQGRGSYNEQFF.